This T cell receptor beta chain is from a study of T cells in Graves' hyperthyroidism and ophthalmopathy. Study findings and constraints: Blood samples included most of the expanded thyroid clonotypes exceeding 0.001. Ophthalmopathy was told apart from stable hyperthyroidism by a 13 V-J model.

CDR3 length: 12 amino acids. V was shortened by 8 bases and J by 7 bases, with 11 bases between the two germline ends. Germline CDR1 is LNHDA and CDR2 is SQIVND (reference sequence). This clonotype was detected many times. The antigen is not known. Together with thyroid ultrasound, orbital computed tomography, serum thyroxine and TRAb, clinical symptoms were used for diagnoses. TCR beta CDR3 regions were amplified from RNA. First-round RT-PCR of the TCR CDR3 relied on the HTBI primer set. TCRdb processed the multiplex PCR reads anew with MiXCR; each CDR3 protein has one entry. The profile shows almost 600,000 distinct CDR3 sequences, about 45% of them singletons.

This chain links TRBV19 with TRBJ2-2, with D uncertain. The sample was peripheral blood or thyroid tissue (not recorded which). The sequence was collected from a woman younger than 30 with Graves' hyperthyroidism. In nucleotides, the CDR3 is TGTGCCAGTGCCTATCACCTCGGGGAGCTGTTTTTT. It specifies CASAYHLGELFF.